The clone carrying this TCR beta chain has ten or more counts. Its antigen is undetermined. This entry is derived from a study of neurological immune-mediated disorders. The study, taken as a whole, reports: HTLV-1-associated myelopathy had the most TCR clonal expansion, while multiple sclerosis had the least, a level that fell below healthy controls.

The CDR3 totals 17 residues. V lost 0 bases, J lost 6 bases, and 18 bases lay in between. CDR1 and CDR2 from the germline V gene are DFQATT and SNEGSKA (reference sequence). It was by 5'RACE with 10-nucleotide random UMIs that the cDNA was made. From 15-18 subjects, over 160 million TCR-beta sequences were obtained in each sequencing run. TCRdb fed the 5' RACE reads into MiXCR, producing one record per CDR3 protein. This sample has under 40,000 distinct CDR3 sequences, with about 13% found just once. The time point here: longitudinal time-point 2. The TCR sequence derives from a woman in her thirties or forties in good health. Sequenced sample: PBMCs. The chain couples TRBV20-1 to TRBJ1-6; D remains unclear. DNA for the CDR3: TGCAGTGCTAGAGATGCGACTGCCGAAGTCCTTAATTCACCCCTCCACTTT. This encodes CSARDATAEVLNSPLHF.